The table lists the clone carrying this TCR beta chain with a few counts. A second PCR of roughly 7 to 11 cycles used a sample-barcoded 5' primer and a J-beta primer mix. Every cDNA was tagged by a template-switch adaptor with 12 random nucleotides. TCRdb reprocessed the 5' RACE reads with MiXCR, giving one entry per CDR3 protein. The table records fewer than 800,000 distinct CDR3 sequences, about a third of them present only once. V was clipped by 0 bases and J by 6 bases, with 9 bases between them. The germline V gene has CDR1 SGHNT and CDR2 YYREEE (reference sequence). The CDR3 covers 14 residues. This sample stems from a study of blood T cells in healthy people across ages.

The V gene is TRBV5-4, the J gene TRBJ2-2; D perhaps matches TRBD2 (5 bases). Specimen: blood. This clonotype originated in a woman older than 75 in good health. The CDR3 loop reads CASSLAGESGELFF. Written as DNA, the CDR3 is TGTGCCAGCAGCTTGGCCGGGGAATCCGGGGAGCTGTTTTTT.